The present TCR beta chain was sequenced within a study of breast tumors, draining lymph nodes, adjacent tissues (dated by TCRdb to between 2015 and 2016). Background on the whole study: In breast cancer patients, the study compared the TCR beta repertoires of tumor, adjacent nontumor tissue and axillary lymph nodes. In human breast cancer, the study set out to evaluate how tumor, surrounding tissue and draining lymph node repertoires relate to one another and whether T cells may move between these sites. What the work shows at the level of the full study, not this receptor alone: Tumor T-cell repertoires showed less diversity than lymph node repertoires and more diversity than nontumor tissue repertoires, and tumor T-cell repertoires showed preferential V and J gene usage. The study presented the conclusion that tumor T cells originate in lymph nodes as consistent with a hypothesis, not as something directly demonstrated. A scenario in which most tumor T cells derive from the lymph node and then expand within tumor tissue was judged to be consistent with the data. The similarity between tumor and nontumor tissue repertoires was significantly greater in luminal-like breast cancer than in basal-like breast cancer.

This clonotype was picked up many times. Its antigen is not yet known. No clone much larger than this one lies a single base away; base qualities are absent. Inclusive of the bounding cysteine and phenylalanine, the CDR3 is 13 residues long. The entry retains the CDR3 DNA only, 39 bases that are in frame from base 1. Trimming takes 8 bases from V and 0 bases from J, and the germline ends sit 10 bases apart. The germline V gene (reference sequence) supplies CDR1 MNHEY and CDR2 SMNVEV. The reads were generated on an Illumina HiSeq 2000. Multiplex PCR amplification was used to generate the TCR beta chain libraries. The amplified TCR beta chain products were analyzed by high-throughput sequencing. Using fastp trimming at Q25 and MiXCR clonotype assembly, TCRdb reanalyzed the public sequencing data and kept in-frame beta chains. Duplicate CDR3 protein sequences are folded into a single record with the most common DNA and genes. The sample records 70,000 to 95,000 distinct CDR3 sequences, roughly a fifth of which are singletons. 2.4% of the sample goes to the ten largest clones.

The axillary draining lymph nodes of breast cancer patients were the source of the lymph node samples. Sequenced input: axillary lymph node tissue. The sequence is built from TRBV27 and TRBJ1-2; there is no confident call for the D gene. The TCR sequence derives from a female donor with breast cancer. Some clones in this sample may be carry-over from other donors' samples. The CDR3 protein: CASAPAANYGYTF. The DNA sequence reads TGTGCCAGCGCCCCGGCAGCTAACTATGGCTACACCTTC.